This T cell receptor beta chain was captured by sequencing in a study of siplizumab effects on memory and regulatory T cells. Broader study findings: For mappable alloreactive CD4+ clones, the mean Treg-derived fraction was around 69% with siplizumab and roughly 25% in controls. Solely a minor proportion of alloreactive clones could be assigned to unstimulated subsets. Naive T cells looked more diverse than memory cells and looked like major alloresponse contributors.

Assays examined 80,000 to 100,000 TCR templates per sample. Only in-frame clones appear in the TCRdb table, and some are missing; sequencing was by immunoSEQ multiplex PCR. The profile shows more than 45,000 clones, 85% to 95% of them singletons. This clone was observed a single time. Its antigen is not identified. The CDR3 spans 16 residues. Unmatched junction bases numbered 3, after V lost 0 bases and J lost 4 bases. Germline CDR1 reads MGHRA; CDR2 reads YSYEKL. The sequenced sample was CD8+ T cells sorted from blood. The origin of this receptor is a human donor in good health. The rearrangement links TRBV4-1 to TRBJ2-1, with TRBD2 matching 10 bases. In nucleotides, the CDR3 is TGCGCCAGCAGCCAAGATACTAGCGGGGATTACAATGAGCAGTTCTTC. Protein product: CASSQDTSGDYNEQFF.